These 20 T cell receptor beta chains originate from one sample sequenced in a study of CD8+ T cells in alopecia areata. Reverse transcribed after extraction, RNA yielded cDNA as the sequencing template. Clones were sequenced by immunoSEQ multiplex PCR, and TCRdb holds only the in-frame ones, with some missing. The sample includes around 100,000 clones, none of them occurring once. Material for sequencing was lesional skin. These receptors were obtained from a C3H/HeJ mouse with alopecia areata. This line is of MHC haplotype H2-k.

This clone was observed a few times. Gene and germline names: mouse. The CDR3 end is not reached by the read, which stops 4 residues before it; the germline J gene fills it in. V is TRBV1 and J is TRBJ2-5; D might be TRBD1 (6 bases). This CDR3 has 15 residues. Germline loops: CDR1 NSQYPW, CDR2 LRSPGD (reference sequence). The sequenced CDR3 bases are TGCACCTGCAGTGCAGATGCCAGGGGAGGGGAC. Its translation: CTCSADARGGD. The full CDR3 sequence reads CTCSADARGGDTQYF.

With regard to this clone: Gene names and germline refer to mouse. CDR3 bases read: TGTGCCAGCAGTATGGACTGGTACCAAGAC. Its protein product is CASSMDWYQD. The CDR3 in full is CASSMDWYQDTQYF. V gene TRBV19 combines with J gene TRBJ2-5; 7 bases are shared with TRBD2. Read data end 4 residues before the CDR3 end; the end is taken from the germline J gene. There are 14 residues in the CDR3. Germline CDR1 FNHDT, CDR2 SITEND (reference sequence). With V trimmed by 2 bases and J by 1 base, 1 base remained unmatched.

The table lists this clone with a few counts. Germline and genes: mouse. The CDR3 extends 4 residues past the end of the read, so its final part is completed from the germline J gene. The V call is TRBV19, the J call TRBJ2-3; 8 bases are a match to TRBD2. The CDR3 loop spans 13 amino acids. Losses at the gene ends were 5 bases for V and 1 base for J; bases not matched to a gene: 0. Germline lookup yields CDR1 FNHDT and CDR2 SITEND (reference sequence). CDR3 loop: CASRGLGAETLYF. The CDR3 DNA, read in part, is TGTGCCAGCAGGGGACTGGGTGCAGAA.

Comment on this clone: Gene names are mouse gene names. The CDR3 is cut off 4 residues early in the read; its end comes from the germline J gene. The chain has TRBV1 and TRBJ2-5, with 11 bases matching TRBD2. The CDR3 extends over 17 amino acids. Germline V lookup: CDR1 NSQYPW, CDR2 LRSPGD (reference sequence). The CDR3 region is CTCSADNWGGDGDTQYF. Partial CDR3 DNA: TGCACCTGCAGTGCAGATAACTGGGGGGGCGACGGAGAC.

As concerns this clone: Mouse names are used for the genes. The CDR3 loop is CTCSADLAEDTQYF. CDR3 bases read: TGCACCTGCAGTGCGGATCTCGCAGAAGAC. The genes are TRBV1 and TRBJ2-5; no definite D call. The observed sequence ends 4 residues before the CDR3 terminus, with the missing tail filled in from the germline J gene. Germline lookup yields CDR1 NSQYPW and CDR2 LRSPGD (reference sequence). This CDR3 spans 14 amino acids.

Details on this clone: Mouse names are used for the genes. The observed sequence ends 4 residues before the CDR3 terminus, with the missing tail filled in from the germline J gene. The rearrangement joins TRBV13-3 to TRBJ2-1; 14 nucleotides match TRBD2. The CDR3 length is 17 residues. V lost 1 base, J lost 6 bases, and 6 bases stayed unmatched. Germline V gene lookup returns CDR1 NNHDY and CDR2 SYVADS. The CDR3 DNA, read in part, is TGTGCCAGCAGTGATCCGGGACTGGGGGGGCGAGGTGCT. It specifies CASSDPGLGGRGA. The entire CDR3 protein reads CASSDPGLGGRGAEQFF.

About this clone itself: Gene and germline names: mouse. The part of the CDR3 DNA that was read is TGTGCCAGCAGTGATGCAATGGACAGGGGAGACGAA. Translation: CASSDAMDRGDE. The CDR3 in its entirety is CASSDAMDRGDERLFF. The chain uses TRBV13-3 and TRBJ1-4, with TRBD1 matching over 9 bases. The sequenced fragment ends 4 residues before the CDR3 boundary, so the rest is inferred from the germline J gene. Germline V CDR1 and CDR2: NNHDY, SYVADS. Trimming removed 0 bases from V and 6 bases from J; junction bases left unmatched: 6. The CDR3 extends over 16 amino acids.

Remarks on this clone: Mouse germline and gene names are used. The read ends 4 residues early relative to the CDR3; the germline J gene fills the gap. This sequence joins TRBV13-3 and TRBJ2-5; D perhaps matches TRBD1 (5 bases). CDR3 length: 14 amino acids. CDR1 NNHDY and CDR2 SYVADS come from the germline V gene. The CDR3 reads CASSDSTAGDTQYF. Partial CDR3 DNA: TGTGCCAGCAGTGATTCGACAGCGGGAGAC.

With regard to this clone: All gene names here are mouse names. The read comes to an end 4 residues before the CDR3 does, leaving the germline J gene to fill in the end. V and J are TRBV13-3 and TRBJ2-2; 11 nucleotides line up with TRBD1. V lost 5 bases to trimming and J lost 6 bases; unmatched junction nucleotides: 9. Looked up from germline, CDR1 is NNHDY and CDR2 is SYVADS. The CDR3 is 16 residues long. CDR3 DNA (partial): TGTGCCAGCAGCCAAAGGACAGGGGGCGCCGCCGGG. This encodes CASSQRTGGAAG. The entire CDR3 is CASSQRTGGAAGQLYF.

The sample holds a few counts of this clone. Here the gene names and germline are mouse. The read terminates 4 residues ahead of where the CDR3 ends, so the germline J gene completes it. This chain uses TRBV13-1 with TRBJ2-1, with 7 bases that match TRBD2. Germline V CDR1 and CDR2: NSHNY, SYGAGN. J lost 3 bases, V lost 0 bases, and 6 bases had no gene match. The CDR3 has 16 residues. The chain's CDR3 is CASSDGGGVSYAEQFF. CDR3 bases read: TGTGCCAGCAGTGATGGGGGGGGAGTGAGCTATGCT.

This clone was counted a few times. Mouse gene names and germline throughout. The CDR3 end is not reached by the read, which stops 4 residues before it; the germline J gene fills it in. V gene TRBV13-1 combines with J gene TRBJ1-4; D not certain. The CDR3 has 15 amino acids. Germline V CDR1 and CDR2: NSHNY, SYGAGN. V dropped 0 bases and J dropped 0 bases, with 6 bases sitting between them. CDR3 residues: CASSDDEVSNERLFF. The part of the CDR3 DNA that was read is TGTGCCAGCAGTGATGATGAGGTTTCCAACGAA.

With regard to this clone: At residue 12, TCRdb's protein is not the same as the translated DNA, so the protein here was read from the DNA. The genes are named according to mouse. The read terminates 3 residues before the CDR3 end, so the remaining end is supplied by the germline J gene. Other nucleotide sequences from this sample produce the same CDR3. V usage is TRBV1 and J usage is TRBJ1-6, with TRBD1 matching 7 bases. TRBJ1-6 is filed as an ORF, its function uncertain. The V and J ends lost 3 bases and 7 bases, in that order; junction bases with no gene match: 6. The CDR3 is 15 residues long. Germline V gene lookup returns CDR1 NSQYPW and CDR2 LRSPGD (reference sequence). Partial CDR3 DNA: TGCACCTGCAGTGCGCGACAGGGCCGGAATTCGCCC. This sequence encodes CTCSARQGRNSP. The entire CDR3 protein is CTCSARQGRNSPLYF.

A note on this clone: The gene names here belong to mouse. The CDR3 goes on 4 residues after the read ends, and that part is filled in from the germline J gene. The chain joins TRBV19 to TRBJ2-1, with a weak D call TRBD1 (6 bases). CDR1 is FNHDT and CDR2 is SITEND in the germline V gene (reference sequence). This CDR3 region has 13 residues. V gave up 5 bases and J gave up 6 bases, with 12 bases separating them. CDR3 protein: CASSGQPGAEQFF. The covered CDR3 bases are TGTGCCAGCAGCGGACAGCCCGGTGCT.

The sample holds a few counts of this clone. Gene names and germline refer to mouse. The sequenced fragment ends 4 residues before the CDR3 boundary, so the rest is inferred from the germline J gene. The chain recombines TRBV1 with TRBJ1-1, with 7 bases identical to TRBD1. CDR1 is NSQYPW, CDR2 LRSPGD, per germline (reference sequence). Trimming at V came to 4 bases and at J to 4 bases, leaving 3 bases not matched to a gene. This CDR3 has 13 amino acids. The CDR3 DNA, read in part, is TGCACCTGCAGTGGACAGGGATGCACA. Its translation: CTCSGQGCT. In full, the CDR3 reads CTCSGQGCTEVFF.

About this clone: The listed genes are named as in mouse. The CDR3 is cut off 4 residues early in the read; its end comes from the germline J gene. The chain is built from TRBV31 and TRBJ2-2; 7 bases agree with TRBD1. The CDR3 is made up of 14 amino acids. Germline CDR1 GKSSPN, CDR2 SITVG. Trimming took 1 base from V and 2 from J; bases not matched to a gene: 1. The sequenced CDR3 bases are TGTGCCTGGAGTCGGGACAGTAACACCGGG. It encodes CAWSRDSNTG. The full CDR3 protein is CAWSRDSNTGQLYF.

About this clone: Gene names are mouse gene names. Read coverage stops 4 residues before the CDR3 terminus; the germline J gene supplies the remainder. The chain couples TRBV19 to TRBJ2-1, with 9 bases fitting TRBD2. With V trimmed by 7 bases and J by 6 bases, 5 bases remained unmatched. The CDR3 sequence is 13 residues long. Per germline, CDR1 FNHDT and CDR2 SITEND (reference sequence). The CDR3 loop reads CASHDWGSAEQFF. The DNA read from the CDR3 is TGTGCCAGCCACGACTGGGGGAGTGCT. Variable domain in full (rest from reference TRBV19 and TRBJ2-1): GGIITQTPKFLIGQEGQKLTLKCQQNFNHDTMYWYRQDSGKGLRLIYYSITENDLQKGDLSEGYDASREKKSSFSLTVTSAQKNEMAVFLCASHDWGSAEQFFGPGTRLTVL.

This clone showed up just a few times. The translated DNA and TCRdb's protein are not identical at residue 13; the protein here was translated from the DNA. Here the gene names and germline are mouse. The read comes to an end 3 residues before the CDR3 does, leaving the germline J gene to fill in the end. The chain links TRBV1 to TRBJ1-6; TRBD1 is a possible D gene (6 bases). TRBJ1-6 is placed among ORFs of uncertain function. This CDR3 is 16 amino acids long. Germline V lookup: CDR1 NSQYPW, CDR2 LRSPGD (reference sequence). Trimming pared 1 base from V and 5 bases from J, leaving 12 bases between. Partial CDR3 DNA: TGCACCTGCAGTGCAGTGGGCGGGACAAATAATTCGCCC. Its translation: CTCSAVGGTNNSP. The full CDR3 protein is CTCSAVGGTNNSPLYF.

This clone was counted between two and nine times. Germline and genes here are mouse. The read falls 4 residues short of the CDR3 end, and the missing part is taken from the germline J gene. The chain is built from TRBV31 and TRBJ2-5; the match to TRBD2 covers 9 bases. The germline V gene encodes CDR1 GKSSPN and CDR2 SITVG. V was pared by 5 bases and J by 2 bases, with 5 bases of the junction left unmatched. The CDR3 sequence is 14 residues long. CDR3 loop: CAWGPGGGQDTQYF. The sequenced part of the CDR3 DNA is TGTGCCTGGGGACCTGGGGGGGGCCAAGAC.

There are a few counts of this clone. Genes and germline come from the mouse. The missing CDR3 end, 4 residues past where the read stops, is filled in from the germline J gene. The gene calls are TRBV29 and TRBJ2-1; 7 nucleotides match TRBD1. Germline V gives CDR1 MSHET, CDR2 SYDVDS. The CDR3 length is 16 residues. V lost 2 bases and J lost 3; bases outside the gene matches: 7. The chain's CDR3 is CASSLPPDRAYAEQFF. Partial CDR3 DNA: TGTGCTAGCAGTTTACCTCCCGACAGGGCCTATGCT.

In its sample, this clone was seen a few times. These gene names are mouse names. Coverage ceases 4 residues before the CDR3 finishes, and the germline J gene fills in the end. This chain uses TRBV13-1 with TRBJ2-7, with 8 positions matching TRBD1. Germline V gives CDR1 NSHNY, CDR2 SYGAGN. The CDR3 extends over 14 amino acids. The ends lost 1 base at V and 2 bases at J; junction bases unmatched: 2. The DNA read from the CDR3 is TGTGCCAGCAGTGATAGGACAGGGCCCTAT. Its protein product is CASSDRTGPY. The CDR3, in full, reads CASSDRTGPYEQYF.